The T cell receptor beta chain under discussion was sequenced for a study of CD8 T cells in Susac syndrome. Reverse transcription of roughly 0.45 to 1 ug RNA used random hexamers. TCRdb independently ran MiXCR on the immunoSEQ multiplex PCR reads; one entry per CDR3 protein. The repertoire consists of around 99,000 distinct CDR3 sequences, with 95% to 98% occurring once and the leading ten covering roughly 0.096%. Germline V gene sequence: CDR1 LNHDA, CDR2 SQIVND (reference sequence). V was trimmed by 6 bases and J by 8 bases, leaving 20 bases between them. The CDR3 is 15 residues long. Material for sequencing was CD4+ T cells from PBMCs. The J gene is TRBJ2-1, the V gene TRBV19; possibly TRBD1 or TRBD2 for D (5 bases each). This TCR came from a human donor in good health. The CDR3 bases are TGTGCCAGTAGGGACGAGGGGCGCTCCGGTGATGAGCAGTTCTTC. It codes for CASRDEGRSGDEQFF.